This T cell receptor beta chain was recorded in a study of T cells expressing NK-cell markers. TCRdb reprocessed the 5' RACE reads, with one entry per CDR3 protein and no DNA. This sample's table has hundreds of thousands of distinct CDR3 sequences. The germline V gene has CDR1 SGHRS and CDR2 YFSETQ. The CDR3 contains 15 residues. The sample consisted of blood T cells: a sorted CD56 or NKG2C T cell subset, CD4+ or CD8+ T cells, or bulk PBMC T cells (not recorded which). This clonotype was obtained from a young man in good health. This chain links TRBV5-1 with TRBJ2-1; no DNA is available, so the TRBD1 call from TCRdb remains unchecked. The chain's CDR3 is CASSVSGTGGAIQFF. The full variable domain, in which reference TRBV5-1 and TRBJ2-1 provide the parts outside the CDR3, is KAGVTQTPRYLIKTRGQQVTLSCSPISGHRSVSWYQQTPGQGLQFLFEYFSETQRNKGNFPGRFSGRQFSNSRSEMNVSTLELGDSALYLCASSVSGTGGAIQFFGPGTRLTVL.